The 18 T cell receptor beta chains in this list originate from one sample, sequenced in a study of blood T cell repertoires in COVID-19 (dated by TCRdb to 2020 to 2021). The method behind the library was the immunoSEQ multiplex PCR assay. In TCRdb, the immuneACCESS table is reduced to in-frame sequences with V and J assigned. These tables do not hold every clone; where another copy was compared, an unresolved V gene accounts for under half, and the others remain unexplained. The sample table lists hundreds of thousands of clones, less than 85% of them with a count of one. The ten largest clonotypes hold approximately 2.6% of the sample. Material for sequencing was peripheral blood. The source is a woman between 65 and 79 years old with active or convalescent COVID-19.

This clone was seen more than once but under ten times. The V gene is TRBV5-1, the J gene TRBJ1-6, with D perhaps TRBD1 (6 bases). V dropped 4 bases and J dropped 6 bases, with 11 bases sitting between them. Looked up from germline, CDR1 is SGHRS and CDR2 is YFSETQ. The CDR3 runs to 14 residues. CDR3 in DNA: TGCGCCAGCAGCGAGGGACAAACTAATTCACCCCTCCACTTT. It specifies CASSEGQTNSPLHF.

This sequence joins TRBV11-1 and TRBJ1-3, with D possibly matching TRBD1 (6 bases). The germline V gene encodes CDR1 SGHAT and CDR2 FQDESV (reference sequence). The CDR3 extends over 15 amino acids. The V end was cut by 5 bases, the J end by 0 bases, with 11 bases between. The DNA for the CDR3 is TGTGCCAGCAGCGTCGGGACAAACTCTGGAAACACCATATATTTT. This sequence encodes CASSVGTNSGNTIYF. The whole variable domain, filled in from reference TRBV11-1 and TRBJ1-3, reads EAEVAQSPRYKITEKSQAVAFWCDPISGHATLYWYRQILGQGPELLVQFQDESVVDDSQLPKDRFSAERLKGVDSTLKIQPAELGDSAMYLCASSVGTNSGNTIYFGEGSWLTVV.

The chain links TRBV6-4 to TRBJ2-5; no reliable D call. Germline V lookup: CDR1 MRHNA, CDR2 SNTAGT. The CDR3 sequence is 13 residues long. Trimming took off 6 bases at V and 4 bases at J, with 12 bases between the two ends. The CDR3 region has the DNA TGTGCCAGCAGCAGCCGAGGTGGAGAGACCCAGTACTTC. Protein product: CASSSRGGETQYF.

This chain uses TRBV11-1 with TRBJ2-7; tentative D call: TRBD2 (7 bases). Germline V gives CDR1 SGHAT, CDR2 FQDESV (reference sequence). The V gene lost 5 bases and the J gene lost 2 bases, with 16 bases spanning the gap. This CDR3 region has 15 residues. The CDR3 sequence is CASSRGADATYEQYF. DNA of the CDR3: TGTGCCAGCAGCCGGGGGGCGGACGCCACCTACGAGCAGTACTTC.

The chain carries TRBV9 and TRBJ1-4, with 10 nucleotides matching TRBD1. The germline V gene encodes CDR1 SGDLS and CDR2 YYNGEE. The CDR3 loop spans 15 amino acids. Trimming removed 0 bases from V and 5 bases from J; junction bases left unmatched: 1. The CDR3 protein is CASSVGTGGNEKLFF. CDR3 nucleotides: TGTGCCAGCAGCGTAGGGACAGGGGGGAATGAAAAACTGTTTTTT.

The chain joins TRBV10-2 to TRBJ2-3; D is perhaps TRBD2 (6 bases). Trimming took 7 bases from V and 6 from J, leaving 17 bases between them. This CDR3 spans 14 amino acids. CDR1 WSHSY and CDR2 SAAADI come from the germline V gene. In nucleotides, the CDR3 is TGCGCCAGCACCATCTCGATGGCGGGGGATACGCAGTATTTT. Translating it yields CASTISMAGDTQYF.

The sample holds a few counts of this clone. This chain joins TRBV27 and TRBJ2-7; TRBD1 agrees at 7 bases. This CDR3 comprises 14 residues. Germline V CDR1 and CDR2: MNHEY, SMNVEV (reference sequence). V shed 3 bases and J 2 bases; nucleotides not matched to a gene: 4. The chain's CDR3 is CASSLVGGPYEQYF. The CDR3 region has the DNA TGTGCCAGCAGTTTGGTAGGGGGCCCCTACGAGCAGTACTTC.

The chain recombines TRBV30 with TRBJ1-5; maybe TRBD1 (5 bases). The ends were cut back, 3 bases at V and 6 bases at J, with 12 bases in the middle. This CDR3 has 13 amino acids. Per germline, CDR1 GTSNPN and CDR2 SVGIG (reference sequence). CDR3 protein: CAWSSGGSQPQHF. In nucleotides, the CDR3 is TGTGCCTGGAGCTCGGGGGGGAGTCAGCCCCAGCATTTT.

The chain couples TRBV27 to TRBJ2-7; D is possibly TRBD1 (5 bases). The germline V gene has CDR1 MNHEY and CDR2 SMNVEV (reference sequence). V lost 5 bases to trimming and J lost 2 bases, with 13 bases between them. The CDR3 has 14 amino acids. The CDR3 nucleotides are TGTGCCAGCAGTCAGCCCAGGGTCCCCTACGAGCAGTACTTC. Translation gives CASSQPRVPYEQYF.

This chain joins TRBV2 and TRBJ1-2, with D maybe TRBD1 (6 bases). There are 13 residues in the CDR3. V was clipped by 6 bases and J by 4 bases, with 12 bases between them. CDR1 and CDR2 from the germline V gene are SNHLY and FYNNEI. CDR3 nucleotide sequence: TGTGCCAGCAGACCCCAGGGGAGCTATGGCTACACCTTC. It specifies CASRPQGSYGYTF.

The chain combines TRBV7-2 with TRBJ1-6; TRBD1 is a possible D gene (5 bases). Germline loops: CDR1 SGHTA, CDR2 FQGNSA. The CDR3 covers 14 residues. V lost 1 base to trimming and J lost 8 bases, with 9 bases between them. This chain's CDR3 is CASSLEGMYSPLHF. The DNA for the CDR3 is TGTGCCAGCAGCTTAGAGGGGATGTATTCACCCCTCCACTTT.

CDR3: CASSPGRQGANTGELFF. CDR3 sequence (DNA): TGTGCCAGCAGCCCTGGTAGGCAGGGGGCAAACACCGGGGAGCTGTTTTTT. The chain joins TRBV11-2 to TRBJ2-2; 8 nucleotides line up with TRBD1. The length of the CDR3 is 17 residues. The V segment lost 5 bases and the J segment 2 bases; nucleotides outside the gene matches: 10. Germline CDR1 is SGHAT and CDR2 is FQNNGV. Full variable domain (missing parts from reference TRBV11-2 and TRBJ2-2): EAGVAQSPRYKIIEKRQSVAFWCNPISGHATLYWYQQILGQGPKLLIQFQNNGVVDDSQLPKDRFSAERLKGVDSTLKIQPAKLEDSAVYLCASSPGRQGANTGELFFGEGSRLTVL.

The chain employs TRBV5-1 and TRBJ2-5; 8 nucleotides agree with TRBD1. The CDR3 totals 16 residues. The ends lost 6 bases at V and 1 base at J; junction bases unmatched: 11. CDR1 is SGHRS and CDR2 is YFSETQ in the germline V gene. For the CDR3, the DNA is TGCGCCAGCACCTTCTCCGGGACAGGCCTCCAAGAGACCCAGTACTTC. Protein sequence: CASTFSGTGLQETQYF.

V usage is TRBV5-1 and J usage is TRBJ1-4, with a possible D match to TRBD1 (6 bases). Germline CDR1 SGHRS, CDR2 YFSETQ. V lost 5 bases, J lost 0 bases, and 8 bases lay in between. The CDR3 length is 14 residues. This CDR3 reads CASSRTATNEKLFF. CDR3 in DNA: TGCGCCAGCAGTAGGACAGCAACTAATGAAAAACTGTTTTTT.

The rearrangement uses TRBV24-1 and TRBJ2-3; no reliable D call. The germline V gene has CDR1 KGHDR and CDR2 SFDVKD. The CDR3 is 13 amino acids. V dropped 8 bases and J dropped 0 bases, with 8 bases sitting between them. CDR3 sequence reads: CATNTPSTDTQYF. CDR3 nucleotide sequence: TGTGCCACCAATACTCCTAGCACAGATACGCAGTATTTT.

The chain is built from TRBV5-4 and TRBJ1-2; 7 bases agree with TRBD1. Trimming took 4 bases from V and 4 from J; bases not matched to a gene: 7. CDR1 and CDR2 from the germline V gene are SGHNT and YYREEE (reference sequence). CDR3 length equals 14 residues. The CDR3: CASSRWDSSYGYTF. CDR3 nucleotides: TGTGCCAGCAGCAGGTGGGACAGCTCCTATGGCTACACCTTC.

CDR3 sequence (DNA): TGTGCCAGCAGCCATGTCCAGGGTGGTGGAGCTTTCTTT. Translating it yields CASSHVQGGGAFF. The rearrangement links TRBV3-1 (or the pseudogene TRBV3-2) to TRBJ1-1, with D perhaps TRBD1 (5 bases). Germline lookup yields CDR1 LGHDT and CDR2 YNNKEL (reference sequence). This CDR3 comprises 13 residues. Trimming left V 3 bases short and J 10 bases short, with 15 bases between.

The rearrangement joins TRBV5-4 to TRBJ1-2; D remains ambiguous. V lost 10 bases and J lost 7, with 17 bases in between. Germline V gene lookup returns CDR1 SGHNT and CDR2 YYREEE (reference sequence). The CDR3 is 12 residues long. Written as DNA, the CDR3 is TGTGCCTTTCAGTTCCAGGCCCCTGGCTACACCTTC. Amino acids: CAFQFQAPGYTF.